The entry below gives a single TCR beta chain sequence along with its context. The clone's antigen remains unknown. Per-base quality was not reported, and no clone a single base away is much larger than it. Enrolling through a virtual design, the prospective study's participants ranged in age from roughly 18 to 89 years and lived across more than 20 United States geographic areas. In the prospective study, cohorts were assigned on the basis of participant-reported clinical history obtained from a screening survey and a study questionnaire. Recovered participants in ImmuneRACE Cohort 3 were defined by two consecutive negative NP/OP PCR tests, clearance by a healthcare professional, or resolution of symptoms. Mobile phlebotomists in the prospective study collected whole blood, serum and a nasopharyngeal or oropharyngeal swab from every participant. Participants in the prospective study had the option to provide additional blood draws and questionnaires over a roughly 2-month period. Blood samples from the prospective study were shipped frozen or at room temperature prior to DNA extraction.

The sample originates from a study of blood T cell repertoires in COVID-19 (dated by TCRdb to 2020 to 2022). At the level of the whole study: Samples covering the acute and convalescent phases of COVID-19 were provided by collaborators in the United States, Italy and Spain. The samples were drawn from the first 160 participants of the ongoing ImmuneRACE study and from 1,254 subjects provided by 6 global collaborators. Subjects who had been exposed to COVID-19, were actively infected with it, or had recovered from it provided the deeply sampled blood TCRbeta repertoires that made up the dataset. Nearly every sample came with metadata listing a de-identified subject ID, COVID-19 status, age in years and sex. HLA class I and class II types, where available, came from metadata supplied by the sample provider rather than from assay-based typing. The repertoires were released in a freely available public database intended as a resource for research on the immune response to SARS-CoV-2. The material from the prospective study consisted of cDNA or gDNA derived from T cells, B-cell-depleted T cells, or PBMCs.

TCRbeta CDR3 regions were amplified from genomic DNA using the immunoSEQ Assay, a bias-controlled multiplex PCR. The original methods were these. The number of nucleated cells in each sample was estimated from the amplification of reference gene primers within the assay. To quantify the absolute abundance of each unique TCRbeta CDR3 rearrangement, sequence reads were collapsed and filtered. For each sample, productive Simpson clonality was calculated by taking the square root of Simpson's diversity index across productive rearrangements. TCRdb obtained this table from immuneACCESS and retained in-frame rearrangements with V and J assigned. These tables miss some clones; where compared with another copy, unresolved V genes account for less than half of the shortfall, and the remainder is unexplained. The DNA was the basis for D and trimming; V, J and clone size are from that table. In this sample the table shows over 200,000 clones, about four fifths of which occur a single time. In total, the top ten clones hold 1.8% of the sample.

Study-level results and caveats: The amount of clinical and demographic metadata varied by source and participant and was provided uncurated.

The clonotype originates from a man between 60 and 70 years old who had recovered from COVID-19. Sequencing was done on a sample of PBMCs or T cells enriched from blood (not recorded which).

The sequenced DNA: TGTGCCAGCAGCCAAGGCCGGTTTAACTATGGCTACACCTTC. This translates into CASSQGRFNYGYTF. The chain is encoded by TRBV3-1 (or the pseudogene TRBV3-2) joined to TRBJ1-2, with an unclear D gene assignment. The CDR3 numbers 14 residues from cysteine through phenylalanine. Of the read, only the CDR3 DNA is kept; its 42 bases are in frame from base 1. V is pared back by 1 base and J by 1 base, with 7 bases lying between the germline termini. Taken from the germline V gene (reference sequence), the CDR1 and CDR2 loops are LGHDT and YNNKEL.